A selection of T cell receptor beta chains follows, all from one sample in a study of blood T cell repertoires in COVID-19. Profiling relied on immunoSEQ multiplex PCR, and the TCRdb table lists in-frame clones only, not all of them. The sample has some 150,000 clones, 87% seen once. The sequenced material came from peripheral blood. The receptors were sampled from a woman aged 60 to 75 with active or convalescent COVID-19. CDR3s include the opening cysteine and the closing phenylalanine or tryptophan. Each record gives: clone size, D gene, V gene, J gene, CDR3 protein, CDR3 DNA. The D gene is left open where the match is weak. Expanded clones get a size class; other rows say once, few or many, or leave the size out.

>NA|TRBD1|TRBV5-1|TRBJ2-7
CASSSHPTGSYEQYF
TGCGCCAGCAGCTCCCACCCGACAGGGAGCTACGAGCAGTACTTC
>NA|TRBD1|TRBV4-3|TRBJ2-7
CASSQGQGGTYEQYF
TGCGCCAGCAGCCAAGGACAGGGGGGGACCTACGAGCAGTACTTC
>NA|NA|TRBV19|TRBJ1-1
CASSIANLNTEAFF
TGTGCCAGTAGTATAGCAAACTTGAACACTGAAGCTTTCTTT
>NA|TRBD1|TRBV7-2|TRBJ2-1
CASSVSGTGVRGEQFF
TGTGCCAGCAGCGTATCCGGGACAGGGGTCAGGGGTGAGCAGTTCTTC
>NA|NA|TRBV9|TRBJ1-1
CASSSPRTEAFF
TGTGCCAGCAGCTCCCCTCGGACTGAAGCTTTCTTT
>NA|NA|TRBV19|TRBJ1-2
CASTRGEFGYTF
TGTGCCAGTACCCGGGGGGAGTTTGGCTACACCTTC
>few|NA|TRBV14|TRBJ2-6
CASSAPGDSGANVLTF
TGTGCCAGCAGCGCGCCCGGGGACTCTGGGGCCAACGTCCTGACTTTC
>NA|NA|TRBV12-3/TRBV12-4|TRBJ2-7
CASTQRSRRYF
TGTGCCAGCACCCAACGCAGCAGGCGGTACTTC
>few|TRBD1|TRBV6-5|TRBJ1-2
CASSYSWDRGYTF
TGTGCCAGCAGTTACTCTTGGGACAGAGGCTACACCTTC
>NA|TRBD2|TRBV3-1/TRBV3-2|TRBJ2-1
CASNSGGASYNEQFF
TGTGCCAGCAACAGCGGGGGGGCTTCCTACAATGAGCAGTTCTTC
>few|NA|TRBV19|TRBJ1-5
CASSAGTEARQPQHF
TGTGCCAGTAGTGCCGGGACTGAGGCACGTCAGCCCCAGCATTTT
>few|NA|TRBV4-1|TRBJ1-1
CASSQEASSLSEAFF
TGCGCCAGCAGCCAAGAAGCGTCCTCCCTGAGTGAAGCTTTCTTT
>NA|TRBD1|TRBV19|TRBJ1-4
CASSMGQGGPNEKLFF
TGTGCCAGTAGTATGGGACAGGGCGGCCCTAATGAAAAACTGTTTTTT
>once|NA|TRBV19|TRBJ1-2
CASTWEGFQGYTF
TGTGCCAGTACCTGGGAGGGGTTCCAGGGCTACACCTTC
>NA|NA|TRBV10-2|TRBJ1-1
CASSVSGRNTEAFF
TGCGCCAGCAGCGTCTCGGGAAGGAACACTGAAGCTTTCTTT
>NA|NA|TRBV19|TRBJ1-1
CASSWGYSQVGTEAFF
TGTGCCAGTAGTTGGGGATATTCACAGGTTGGGACTGAAGCTTTCTTT
>NA|TRBD1|TRBV6-5|TRBJ1-3
CASSTRQGVGNTIYF
TGTGCCAGCAGTACTAGACAGGGGGTCGGAAACACCATATATTTT
>once|NA|TRBV7-9|TRBJ1-2
CASSLQGSSLDGYTF
TGTGCCAGCAGTCTACAGGGTTCAAGCTTGGATGGCTACACCTTC
>NA|NA|TRBV5-1|TRBJ2-5
CASSIGGSAETQYF
TGCGCCAGCAGCATCGGGGGTTCAGCGGAGACCCAGTACTTC
>NA|TRBD1|TRBV6-1|TRBJ1-2
CASSDRQGSGGYTF
TGTGCCAGCAGTGACCGACAGGGTTCTGGTGGCTACACCTTC
>few|NA|TRBV19|TRBJ1-5
CASSIGQFAQHF
TGTGCCAGTAGTATAGGGCAGTTTGCCCAGCATTTT
>NA|TRBD1|TRBV10-1|TRBJ2-3
CASGTGGVADTQYF
TGCGCCAGCGGGACAGGAGGGGTGGCAGATACGCAGTATTTT
>NA|NA|TRBV5-6|TRBJ2-3
CASSWVVMEPATQYF
TGTGCCAGCAGCTGGGTGGTGATGGAGCCAGCTACGCAGTATTTT
>NA|NA|TRBV30|TRBJ1-4
CAWSVLGRALFF
TGTGCCTGGAGTGTACTGGGCAGGGCACTGTTTTTT
>once|TRBD2|TRBV11-2|TRBJ2-1
CASSSASGGAAYNEQFF
TGTGCCAGCAGCTCCGCTAGCGGGGGGGCCGCCTACAATGAGCAGTTCTTC
>NA|TRBD2|TRBV4-3|TRBJ2-7
CASSQEWSLADSYEQYF
TGCGCCAGCAGCCAAGAATGGTCCCTAGCGGACTCCTACGAGCAGTACTTC
>NA|TRBD1|TRBV6-5|TRBJ1-1
CASRQGMNTEAFF
TGTGCCAGCAGACAGGGGATGAACACTGAAGCTTTCTTT
>NA|TRBD1|TRBV11-2|TRBJ2-4
CASSEPGQGNIQYF
TGTGCCAGCAGCGAGCCGGGACAGGGTAACATTCAGTACTTC
>once|TRBD1|TRBV6-5|TRBJ2-1
CASSYGTGNYNEQFF
TGTGCCAGCAGTTACGGGACAGGAAACTACAATGAGCAGTTCTTC
>NA|NA|TRBV19|TRBJ2-1
CASSDRRGHNEQFF
TGTGCCAGTAGTGATAGGCGGGGGCACAATGAGCAGTTCTTC
>NA|TRBD1|TRBV15|TRBJ2-7
CATSRGRLGTGLYEQYF
TGTGCCACCAGCAGAGGGCGTTTAGGGACAGGGCTCTACGAGCAGTACTTC
>NA|NA|TRBV11-2|TRBJ1-2
CASSQDGSRGYTF
TGTGCCAGCAGCCAAGACGGGAGCCGGGGCTACACCTTC
>NA|TRBD2|TRBV7-7|TRBJ2-7
CASSFGRGGSYEQYF
TGTGCTAGCAGCTTCGGGCGGGGGGGCTCCTACGAGCAGTACTTC
>NA|NA|TRBV6-2/TRBV6-3|TRBJ1-1
CASSYSSVGGTEAFF
TGTGCCAGCAGTTACTCGAGCGTAGGGGGCACTGAAGCTTTCTTT
>NA|TRBD1|TRBV13|TRBJ2-7
CASSLGDRGPLSSYEQYF
TGTGCCAGCAGCTTAGGAGACAGGGGGCCTTTAAGCTCCTACGAGCAGTACTTC
>NA|TRBD1|TRBV5-1|TRBJ2-5
CASSSTGGVEETQYF
TGCGCCAGCAGCTCGACAGGGGGCGTCGAAGAGACCCAGTACTTC
>NA|TRBD1|TRBV11-2|TRBJ1-2
CASSQGTGGGYGYTF
TGTGCCAGCAGCCAGGGGACAGGGGGCGGCTATGGCTACACCTTC
>NA|NA|TRBV4-3|TRBJ2-1
CASSRGPSSYNEQFF
TGCGCCAGCAGCCGAGGGCCGAGCTCCTACAATGAGCAGTTCTTC
>NA|NA|TRBV2|TRBJ2-3
CASSEDGGRSSTDTQYF
TGTGCCAGCAGTGAAGATGGGGGCCGATCCAGCACAGATACGCAGTATTTT
>NA|NA|TRBV19|TRBJ1-3
CASTRGSGNTIYF
TGTGCCAGTACTCGCGGCTCTGGAAACACCATATATTTT
>NA|NA|TRBV29-1|TRBJ2-7
CSVRPGGSYEQYF
TGCAGCGTCCGCCCCGGGGGTTCCTACGAGCAGTACTTC
>NA|TRBD2|TRBV11-2|TRBJ2-7
CASSLAAGGPYYEQYF
TGTGCCAGCAGCTTAGCTGCGGGGGGACCCTACTACGAGCAGTACTTC
>NA|TRBD1|TRBV6-5|TRBJ2-2
CASRLQGVNTGELFF
TGTGCCAGCAGGCTACAGGGGGTGAACACCGGGGAGCTGTTTTTT
>NA|TRBD1|TRBV5-5|TRBJ2-3
CASSLGQGVVGTQYF
TGTGCCAGCAGCTTGGGACAGGGGGTTGTGGGTACGCAGTATTTT
>NA|NA|TRBV9|TRBJ1-1
CASSVTGNTEAFF
TGTGCCAGCAGCGTCACAGGGAACACTGAAGCTTTCTTT
>few|NA|TRBV19|TRBJ1-1
CASSMKGDTEAFF
TGTGCCAGTAGTATGAAGGGGGACACTGAAGCTTTCTTT
>NA|NA|TRBV5-1|TRBJ1-2
CASSSGLGGYTF
TGCGCCAGCAGCTCCGGACTCGGAGGCTACACCTTC
>NA|NA|TRBV30|TRBJ2-5
CAWSRQGETQYF
TGTGCCTGGAGTCGCCAGGGAGAGACCCAGTACTTC
>NA|NA|TRBV7-9|TRBJ2-5
CASSPGGRLETQYF
TGTGCCAGCAGCCCGGGGGGCCGGTTGGAGACCCAGTACTTC
>NA|NA|TRBV18|TRBJ1-1
CASSPREGEAFF
TGTGCCAGCTCCCCAAGGGAGGGAGAAGCTTTCTTT
>NA|NA|TRBV7-9|TRBJ1-4
CASSLKNSPSNEKLFF
TGTGCCAGCAGCTTAAAAAACAGCCCATCTAATGAAAAACTGTTTTTT
>NA|NA|TRBV19|TRBJ1-1
CASSLHRQNTEAFF
TGTGCCAGTAGTTTGCACAGACAGAACACTGAAGCTTTCTTT
>NA|NA|TRBV4-1|TRBJ2-1
CASSQAVMYNEQFF
TGCGCCAGCAGCCAAGCGGTGATGTACAATGAGCAGTTCTTC
>once|NA|TRBV7-6|TRBJ1-6
CASSALISSYNSPLHF
TGTGCCAGCAGCGCTCTAATAAGCTCCTATAATTCACCCCTCCACTTT